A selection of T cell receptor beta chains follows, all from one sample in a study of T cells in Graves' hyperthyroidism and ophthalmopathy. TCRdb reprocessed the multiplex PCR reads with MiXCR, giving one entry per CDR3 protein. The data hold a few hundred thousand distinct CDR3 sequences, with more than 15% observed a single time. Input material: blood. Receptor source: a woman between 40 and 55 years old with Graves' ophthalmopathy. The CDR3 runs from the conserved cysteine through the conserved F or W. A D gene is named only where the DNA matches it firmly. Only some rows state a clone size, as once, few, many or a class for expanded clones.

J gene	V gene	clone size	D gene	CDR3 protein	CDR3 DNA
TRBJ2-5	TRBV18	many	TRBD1	CASYGQGDETQYF	TGTGCCAGCTACGGACAGGGGGACGAGACCCAGTACTTC
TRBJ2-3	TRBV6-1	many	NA	CAIAQDGDTQYF	TGTGCCATAGCTCAGGATGGGGATACGCAGTATTTT
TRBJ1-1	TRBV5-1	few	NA	CASSSLIGEGGAFF	TGCGCCAGCAGCTCCCTCATAGGGGAGGGGGGAGCTTTCTTT
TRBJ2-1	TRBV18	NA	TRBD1	CASSPPGQLIYNEQFF	TGTGCCAGCTCACCACCGGGACAGTTGATCTACAATGAGCAGTTCTTC
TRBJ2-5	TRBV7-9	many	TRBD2	CASSAAWTSGGSMETQYF	TGTGCCAGCAGCGCAGCATGGACTAGCGGGGGGAGTATGGAGACCCAGTACTTC
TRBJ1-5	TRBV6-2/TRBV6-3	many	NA	CASRQVFSDQPQHF	TGTGCCAGCAGGCAGGTGTTTTCGGATCAGCCCCAGCATTTT
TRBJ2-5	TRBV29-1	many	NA	CSVEGGGETQYF	TGCAGCGTTGAAGGGGGAGGAGAGACCCAGTACTTC
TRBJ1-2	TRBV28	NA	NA	CASSLAQARGYTF	TGTGCCAGCAGTTTGGCACAGGCTCGCGGCTACACCTTC
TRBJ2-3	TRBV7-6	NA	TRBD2	CASSLFASGSMTDTQYF	TGTGCCAGCAGCTTATTCGCTAGCGGGAGTATGACAGATACGCAGTATTTT
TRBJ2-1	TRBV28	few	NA	CASSRLGSAYNEQFF	TGTGCCAGCAGTCGACTAGGAAGCGCCTACAATGAGCAGTTCTTC
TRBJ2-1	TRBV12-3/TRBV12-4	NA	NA	CASSLASRGHNEQFF	TGTGCCAGCAGTTTAGCTAGCAGGGGCCACAATGAGCAGTTCTTC
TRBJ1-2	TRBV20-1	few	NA	CSAPTGNFYGYTF	TGCAGTGCCCCGACTGGCAACTTTTATGGCTACACCTTC
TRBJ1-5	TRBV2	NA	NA	CASSNQPVGESPQHF	TGTGCCAGCTCCAACCAACCGGTGGGGGAATCGCCCCAGCATTTT
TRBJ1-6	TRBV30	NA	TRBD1	CAWSDLGTGLAVSPPHF	TGTGCCTGGAGTGACCTTGGGACAGGGCTCGCTGTGTCACCCCCCCACTTT